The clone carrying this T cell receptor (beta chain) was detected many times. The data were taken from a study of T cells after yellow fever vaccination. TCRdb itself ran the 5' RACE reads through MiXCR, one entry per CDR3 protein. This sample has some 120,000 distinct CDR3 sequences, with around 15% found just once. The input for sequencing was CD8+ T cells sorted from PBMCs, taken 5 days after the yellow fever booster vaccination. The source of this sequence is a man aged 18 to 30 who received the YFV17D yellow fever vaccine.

Here the CDR3 reads CASSQPTGGLSTDTQYF. The CDR3 coding sequence is TGCGCCAGCAGCCAACCCACGGGGGGGCTTAGCACAGATACGCAGTATTTT. The chain uses TRBV4-3 and TRBJ2-3; 8 nucleotides align to TRBD2. This CDR3 comprises 17 residues. Germline trimming cut 2 bases from V and 0 bases from J; bases unmatched to any gene: 7. Germline lookup yields CDR1 LGHNA and CDR2 YSLEER.